This TCR beta chain was identified during a study of control samples from healthy donors and cancer patients. Germline loops: CDR1 SNHLY, CDR2 FYNNEI. V was pared by 6 bases and J by 5 bases, with 18 bases between. The CDR3 is 15 amino acids. Some clones are missing from TCRdb's copy, which holds only in-frame ones; the method was immunoSEQ multiplex PCR. The table lists about 140,000 clones, roughly nine tenths of them singletons. The sequence derives from a woman younger than 45 in good health. What was sequenced was blood. The chain couples TRBV2 to TRBJ2-3; D perhaps matches TRBD1 (6 bases). The CDR3 protein is CASRRSRGAGDTQYF. The DNA of the CDR3 is TGTGCCAGCAGGCGAAGCAGGGGCGCGGGAGATACGCAGTATTTT.